These 24 T cell receptor beta chains were sequenced from one sample in a study of blood T cell repertoires in COVID-19. TCRdb's table, derived via immunoSEQ multiplex PCR, lists solely in-frame clones and lacks some. The data hold about 140,000 clones, with 76% observed a single time. Material for sequencing was peripheral blood. Receptors were obtained from an elderly woman with active or convalescent COVID-19.

V usage is TRBV6-5 and J usage is TRBJ2-5; D ambiguous. V was pared by 11 bases and J by 2 bases, with 9 bases between. The V gene's germline CDR1 is MNHEY and CDR2 SVGAGI. This CDR3 is 11 amino acids long. CDR3 nucleotide sequence: TGTGCCTGGCGGAGACAAGAGACCCAGTACTTC. It translates to CAWRRQETQYF.

The chain combines TRBV11-3 with TRBJ2-1; 7 bases line up with TRBD1. Germline-derived CDR1 and CDR2 are SGHNT and YENEEA. The J segment lost 6 bases and the V segment lost 5 bases, leaving 10 bases of the junction unmatched. The CDR3 covers 15 residues. CDR3 nucleotides: TGTGCCAGCAGCCCAACGACAGGGCAGGGCAATGAGCAGTTCTTC. Residues: CASSPTTGQGNEQFF.

This chain joins TRBV30 and TRBJ1-3; 8 bases map to TRBD1. The CDR3 sequence is 15 residues long. The germline CDR1 and CDR2 sequences are GTSNPN and SVGIG (reference sequence). The trim removed 0 bases at V and 0 bases at J, leaving 1 base unmatched. The CDR3 sequence: CAWSVDRVSGNTIYF. The CDR3, as DNA: TGTGCCTGGAGTGTGGACAGGGTCTCTGGAAACACCATATATTTT. The complete variable domain, with remaining parts taken from reference TRBV30 and TRBJ1-3, reads SQTIHQWPATLVQPVGSPLSLECTVEGTSNPNLYWYRQAAGRGLQLLFYSVGIGQISSEVPQNLSASRPQDRQFILSSKKLLLSDSGFYLCAWSVDRVSGNTIYFGEGSWLTVV.

The chain combines TRBV7-2 with TRBJ1-2; D possibly corresponds to TRBD1 (6 bases). The CDR3 has 14 amino acids. Per germline, CDR1 SGHTA and CDR2 FQGNSA. Trimming pared 5 bases from V and 6 bases from J, leaving 16 bases between. CDR3 nucleotide sequence: TGTGCCAGCAGCCTAACAGGGCTACCGGATGGCTACACCTTC. Residues: CASSLTGLPDGYTF. The entire variable domain, with the rest obtained from reference TRBV7-2 and TRBJ1-2, is as follows: GAGVSQSPSNKVTEKGKDVELRCDPISGHTALYWYRQSLGQGLEFLIYFQGNSAPDKSGLPSDRFSAERTGGSVSTLTIQRTQQEDSAVYLCASSLTGLPDGYTFGSGTRLTVV.

V and J are TRBV4-1 and TRBJ1-3, with 7 bases fitting TRBD1. The CDR3 extends over 17 amino acids. The germline V gene has CDR1 MGHRA and CDR2 YSYEKL. The trim removed 4 bases at V and 0 bases at J, leaving 9 bases unmatched. CDR3 residues: CASSLGGQVVSGNTIYF. DNA of the CDR3: TGCGCCAGCAGCCTGGGCGGACAGGTCGTCTCTGGAAACACCATATATTTT.

The rearrangement uses TRBV2 and TRBJ1-4; 8 nucleotides line up with TRBD1. Germline lookup yields CDR1 SNHLY and CDR2 FYNNEI. There are 16 residues in the CDR3. Germline trimming cut 7 bases from V and 1 base from J; bases unmatched to any gene: 8. CDR3 protein: CASKSGGAGTNEKLFF. CDR3 bases: TGTGCCAGCAAATCAGGGGGCGCGGGAACTAATGAAAAACTGTTTTTT.

V and J are TRBV10-1 and TRBJ2-4, with D possibly matching TRBD2 (6 bases). The germline CDR1 and CDR2 sequences are WNHNN and SYGVQD (reference sequence). Trimming removed 2 bases at V and 5 bases at J, with 19 bases between. This CDR3 is built from 17 residues. DNA of the CDR3: TGCGCCAGCAGTGAGACCCGAGGAGGGAGGCGGGAAAACATTCAGTACTTC. Translated, it gives CASSETRGGRRENIQYF.

This chain uses TRBV21-1 with TRBJ2-7; the listed D gene, TRBD1, was not tested against the DNA. TRBV21-1 is recorded as a pseudogene. The CDR3 spans 17 residues. The CDR3 protein is CASSPRKSRDTCYEQYF. The CDR3 DNA follows: TGTGCCAGCAGCCCACGTAAAAGCCGGGACACATGCTACGAGCAGTACTTC.

This rearrangement joins TRBV28 to TRBJ1-4; tentative D call: TRBD1 (5 bases). Trimming stripped 7 bases from V and 3 bases from J, with 12 bases between. This CDR3 contains 14 residues. CDR1 is MDHEN, CDR2 SYDVKM, per germline. The CDR3, as DNA: TGTGCCAGCACCACCGGACAAGCTAATGAAAAACTGTTTTTT. It specifies CASTTGQANEKLFF.

The chain has TRBV5-4 and TRBJ2-7; tentative D call: TRBD1 (5 bases). The germline V gene encodes CDR1 SGHNT and CDR2 YYREEE (reference sequence). The CDR3 spans 14 residues. V was pared by 0 bases and J by 3 bases, with 10 bases between. The CDR3 spells CASSLGQDIYEQYF. The CDR3 nucleotides read TGTGCCAGCAGCTTGGGGCAGGACATCTACGAGCAGTACTTC.

This chain links TRBV4-1 with TRBJ1-6; weak D call: TRBD1 (6 bases). Germline-derived CDR1 and CDR2 are MGHRA and YSYEKL. The CDR3 totals 16 residues. Trimming cost V 0 bases and J 4 bases, with 10 bases left between them. The CDR3 protein is CASSQERGRYNSPLHF. CDR3 bases: TGCGCCAGCAGCCAAGAAAGGGGGAGATATAATTCACCCCTCCACTTT.

For the CDR3, the DNA is TGTGCCAGCAGCTTAGCGGGGAGGAATCAGCCCCAGCATTTT. Protein: CASSLAGRNQPQHF. V and J are TRBV7-9 and TRBJ1-5; D gene ambiguous. CDR1 and CDR2 from the germline V gene are SEHNR and FQNEAQ (reference sequence). This CDR3 has 14 amino acids. V was clipped by 0 bases and J by 4 bases, with 7 bases between them.

Worth noting for this clone: At one end, the junction sequence differs from germline, possibly due to a read error. This rearrangement joins TRBV28 to TRBJ2-7, with a tentative D call TRBD1 (6 bases). Germline CDR1 is MDHEN and CDR2 is SYDVKM. The CDR3 has 15 residues. Here the CDR3 DNA reads TGTGCCAGCAGTATATGGACAGTCCGGTTCGGCGAGCAGTACTTC. Translation gives CASSIWTVRFGEQYF.

Only one count was recorded for this clone. The chain carries TRBV5-1 and TRBJ1-6; D not resolved. The CDR3 is 15 amino acids. Germline CDR1 and CDR2: SGHRS and YFSETQ. V gave up 0 bases and J gave up 7 bases, with 11 bases separating them. For the CDR3, the DNA is TGCGCCAGCAGCTTGGGAGGGAGTAGAAATTCACCCCTCCACTTT. It codes for CASSLGGSRNSPLHF.

The chain is built from TRBV4-1 and TRBJ1-6, with 8 positions matching TRBD1. Germline V gene sequence: CDR1 MGHRA, CDR2 YSYEKL. The CDR3 consists of 15 residues. V gave up 3 bases and J gave up 7 bases; unmatched junction bases: 5. This CDR3 reads CASSQDRVGNSPLHF. As DNA, the CDR3 is TGCGCCAGCAGCCAGGACAGGGTAGGAAATTCACCCCTCCACTTT.

The rearrangement uses TRBV15 and TRBJ1-2; no reliable D call. CDR3 size: 14 residues. Germline V lookup: CDR1 LNHNV, CDR2 YYDKDF (reference sequence). Trimming left V 1 base short and J 7 bases short, with 13 bases between. The CDR3 region is CATSRGGADPGYTF. In DNA, the CDR3 is TGTGCCACCAGCAGAGGCGGAGCGGATCCTGGCTACACCTTC.

This rearrangement joins TRBV2 to TRBJ2-3, with D possibly TRBD2 on 5 matching bases. CDR1 SNHLY and CDR2 FYNNEI come from the germline V gene. The CDR3 contains 13 residues. V was cut by 0 bases and J by 4 bases, with 5 bases left in between. The DNA of the CDR3 is TGTGCCAGCAGTGAAGCGCGGGCAGATACGCAGTATTTT. The encoded protein is CASSEARADTQYF.

Note on this clone: The junction does not match germline at one end; this may be a read error. The chain employs TRBV13 and TRBJ2-7; 11 bases map to TRBD2. CDR1 and CDR2 from the germline V gene are PRHDT and FYEKMQ (reference sequence). The CDR3 is 15 amino acids. The DNA of the CDR3 is TGTGCCAGCAGCCTCCTAGCGGGGGGTAGGAACGAGCAGTGCTTC. It encodes CASSLLAGGRNEQCF.

The chain recombines TRBV27 with TRBJ2-7; TRBD1 matches 7 bases. The ends lost 6 bases at V and 2 bases at J; junction bases unmatched: 7. The CDR3 extends over 14 amino acids. Germline assignment: CDR1 MNHEY and CDR2 SMNVEV (reference sequence). The DNA of the CDR3 is TGTGCCAGCAGGGTAGGGGGCTTAACCTACGAGCAGTACTTC. This gives the protein CASRVGGLTYEQYF.

V is TRBV29-1 and J is TRBJ2-3; 7 positions agree with TRBD2. V shed 4 bases and J 7 bases; nucleotides not matched to a gene: 11. Germline lookup yields CDR1 SQVTM and CDR2 ANQGSEA. The CDR3 length is 14 residues. The CDR3: CSVGGLVAGYTQYF. CDR3 in DNA: TGCAGCGTTGGCGGACTAGTCGCGGGTTATACGCAGTATTTT.

DNA for the CDR3: TGTGCCAGCAGTTCACCCCGGACTAGCGTCCGTTACGAGCAGTACTTC. Amino acids: CASSSPRTSVRYEQYF. V gene TRBV28 combines with J gene TRBJ2-7; 9 nucleotides agree with TRBD2. Germline V gene lookup returns CDR1 MDHEN and CDR2 SYDVKM. The CDR3 runs to 16 residues. J lost 4 bases, V lost 4 bases, and 11 bases had no gene match.

The chain combines TRBV30 with TRBJ1-5; 9 bases are shared with TRBD1. The CDR3 is 13 residues long. Trimming at V came to 5 bases and at J to 4 bases, leaving 3 bases not matched to a gene. CDR1 is GTSNPN, CDR2 SVGIG, per germline (reference sequence). As DNA, the CDR3 is TGTGCCTGGGGGACAGGGTATAATCAGCCCCAGCATTTT. It specifies CAWGTGYNQPQHF.

The chain recombines TRBV6-5 with TRBJ2-5, with D perhaps TRBD2 (6 bases). V lost 6 bases and J lost 2, with 10 bases in between. CDR3 length equals 13 residues. CDR1 and CDR2 from the germline V gene are MNHEY and SVGAGI. The CDR3 loop is CASSGTRQETQYF. Here the CDR3 DNA reads TGTGCCAGCAGCGGGACTCGACAAGAGACCCAGTACTTC.

The chain recombines TRBV5-1 with TRBJ2-3; possibly TRBD1 for D (6 bases). Germline CDR1 reads SGHRS; CDR2 reads YFSETQ. The germline V and J ends were trimmed by 3 bases and 5 bases, with 16 bases remaining between them. This CDR3 is 15 amino acids long. The CDR3 DNA sequence: TGCGCCAGCAGCTGGGACATACGATCCGGAGATACGCAGTATTTT. This encodes CASSWDIRSGDTQYF.